What follows are 2 T cell receptor beta chains derived from one specimen sequenced in a study of cytotoxic CD8 clonotypes in ibrutinib-treated CLL. Here immunoSEQ multiplex PCR was the method, and the copy in TCRdb shows in-frame clones only, minus some. The table records about 39,000 clones, roughly 65% of them present only once. The sample here was PBMCs, taken at disease progression, from a patient treated with ibrutinib. The source of these receptors is a human donor with chronic lymphocytic leukemia.

This clone occurred a few times. The chain links TRBV6-1 to TRBJ2-7, with 8 bases identical to TRBD1. The CDR3 is made up of 14 amino acids. Germline V lookup: CDR1 MNHNS, CDR2 SASEGT. Trimming cost V 3 bases and J 4 bases; bases outside gene matches: 5. CDR3 in DNA: TGTGCCAGCAGTGACGGACAGGGCAAATACGAGCAGTACTTC. This encodes CASSDGQGKYEQYF.

This clone has a count of ten or more. The chain links TRBV11-3 to TRBJ2-1, with D possibly matching TRBD1 (6 bases). The ends were cut back, 2 bases at V and 5 bases at J, with 7 bases in the middle. The germline CDR1 and CDR2 sequences are SGHNT and YENEEA. The CDR3 extends over 13 amino acids. The CDR3 is CASSLTGNNEQFF. The CDR3, as DNA: TGTGCCAGCAGCTTAACAGGGAACAATGAGCAGTTCTTC. Using reference TRBV11-3 and TRBJ2-1 for the parts outside the CDR3, the full variable domain is EAGVVQSPRYKIIEKKQPVAFWCNPISGHNTLYWYLQNLGQGPELLIRYENEEAVDDSQLPKDRFSAERLKGVDSTLKIQPAELGDSAVYLCASSLTGNNEQFFGPGTRLTVL.